What follows is one TCR beta chain and its context. The antigen is unknown. This sample stems from a study of T cell responses to AZD1222 COVID-19 vaccine. Whole-study context: Second-dose timings of about 4 or about 12 weeks were pooled.

Assay used: immunoSEQ multiplex PCR; TCRdb lists only in-frame clones, some missing. The sample has around 190,000 clones, about 86% seen once. Points from the study as a whole: Dominant CD4 TCR responses targeted spike regions 160-218 and 743-854.

This CDR3 contains 14 residues. In germline, CDR1 is MNHEY, CDR2 SVGEGT. Trimming removed 5 bases at V and 0 bases at J, with 11 bases between. The material sequenced was peripheral blood, taken on day 0 of AZD1222 vaccination. The rearrangement joins TRBV6-2 or TRBV6-3 to TRBJ2-7; D remains unclear. This clonotype was obtained from an adult in good health. The CDR3 DNA reads TGTGCCAGCAGTGACCCCCGGAGCTCCTACGAGCAGTACTTC. Translated: CASSDPRSSYEQYF.